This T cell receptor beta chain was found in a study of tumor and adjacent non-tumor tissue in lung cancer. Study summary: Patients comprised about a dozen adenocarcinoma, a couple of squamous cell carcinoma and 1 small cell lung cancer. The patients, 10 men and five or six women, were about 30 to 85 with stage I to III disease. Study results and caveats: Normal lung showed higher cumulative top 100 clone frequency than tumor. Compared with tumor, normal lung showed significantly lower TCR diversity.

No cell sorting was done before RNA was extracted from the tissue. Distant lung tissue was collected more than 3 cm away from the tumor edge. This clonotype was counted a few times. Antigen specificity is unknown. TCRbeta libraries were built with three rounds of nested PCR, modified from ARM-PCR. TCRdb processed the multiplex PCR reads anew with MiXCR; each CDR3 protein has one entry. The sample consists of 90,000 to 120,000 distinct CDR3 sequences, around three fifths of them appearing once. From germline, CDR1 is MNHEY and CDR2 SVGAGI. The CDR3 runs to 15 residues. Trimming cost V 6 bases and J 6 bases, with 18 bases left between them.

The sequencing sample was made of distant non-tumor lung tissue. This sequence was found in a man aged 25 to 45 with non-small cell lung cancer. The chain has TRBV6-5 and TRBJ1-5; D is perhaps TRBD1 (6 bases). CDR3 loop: CASRAVTGGSQPQHF. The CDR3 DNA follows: TGTGCCAGCAGGGCGGTTACGGGGGGCAGTCAGCCCCAGCATTTT.